This T cell receptor (beta chain) was recovered during a study of blood T cell repertoires in COVID-19. Study context: PBMCs, B-cell-depleted T cells, or T cells provided the cDNA or gDNA that made up the material.

Trimming removed 2 bases from V and 2 bases from J, with 11 bases in between. Looked up from germline, CDR1 is SGDLS and CDR2 is YYNGEE. The CDR3 spans 14 residues. Methods used by the authors: Estimation of nucleated cell counts relied on the amplification of reference gene primers. This table comes from immunoSEQ multiplex PCR, and its TCRdb copy is limited to in-frame clones, with some not included. V and J calls and clone size come straight from that table; D and trimming were deduced from the DNA. The sample lists 72,000 or so clones, more than 80% occurring once. The sequenced sample consisted of peripheral blood. The receptor was derived from a woman aged 80 or older with active or convalescent COVID-19. V usage is TRBV9 and J usage is TRBJ2-7, with D maybe TRBD1 (6 bases). CDR3 protein: CASSVDSQPYEQYF. CDR3 DNA: TGTGCCAGCAGCGTGGACAGCCAGCCCTACGAGCAGTACTTC.